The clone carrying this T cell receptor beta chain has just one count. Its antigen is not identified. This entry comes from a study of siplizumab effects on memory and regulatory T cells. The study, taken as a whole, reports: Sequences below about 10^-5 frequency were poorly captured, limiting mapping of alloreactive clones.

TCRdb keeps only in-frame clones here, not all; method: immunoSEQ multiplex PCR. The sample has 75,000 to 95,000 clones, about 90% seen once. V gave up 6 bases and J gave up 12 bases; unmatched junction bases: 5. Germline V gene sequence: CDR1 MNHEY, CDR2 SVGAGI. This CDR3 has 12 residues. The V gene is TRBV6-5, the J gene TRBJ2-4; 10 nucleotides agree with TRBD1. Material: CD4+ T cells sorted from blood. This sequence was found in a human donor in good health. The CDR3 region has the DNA TGTGCCAGCAGCCGACAGGGGGCCAGTCAGTACTTC. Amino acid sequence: CASSRQGASQYF.